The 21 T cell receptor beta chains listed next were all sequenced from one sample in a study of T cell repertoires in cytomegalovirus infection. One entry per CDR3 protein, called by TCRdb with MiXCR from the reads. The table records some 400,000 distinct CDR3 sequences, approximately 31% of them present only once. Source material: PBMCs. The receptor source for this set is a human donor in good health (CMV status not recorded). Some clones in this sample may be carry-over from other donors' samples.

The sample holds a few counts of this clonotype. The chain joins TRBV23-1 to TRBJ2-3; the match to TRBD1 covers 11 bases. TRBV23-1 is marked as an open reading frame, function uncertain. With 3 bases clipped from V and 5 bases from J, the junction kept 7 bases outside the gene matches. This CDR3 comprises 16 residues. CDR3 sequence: CASSHYGQGAGDTQYF. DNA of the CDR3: TGCGCCAGCAGTCATTACGGACAGGGGGCCGGAGATACGCAGTATTTT.

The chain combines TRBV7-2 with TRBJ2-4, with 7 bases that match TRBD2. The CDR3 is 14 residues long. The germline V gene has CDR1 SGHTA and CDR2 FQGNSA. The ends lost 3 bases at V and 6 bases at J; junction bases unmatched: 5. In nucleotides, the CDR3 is TGTGCCAGCAGCTTCAGGGAGGGAGGAAACATTCAGTACTTC. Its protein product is CASSFREGGNIQYF.

The CDR3 nucleotides are TGTGCCAGCAGCTTATGGGGAGGCGGGATGGGGATGAACACTGAAGCTTTCTTT. It encodes CASSLWGGGMGMNTEAFF. This chain links TRBV11-1 with TRBJ1-1; D gene unclear. The germline V gene has CDR1 SGHAT and CDR2 FQDESV (reference sequence). V was clipped by 2 bases and J by 0 bases, with 19 bases between them. The CDR3 is 18 residues long.

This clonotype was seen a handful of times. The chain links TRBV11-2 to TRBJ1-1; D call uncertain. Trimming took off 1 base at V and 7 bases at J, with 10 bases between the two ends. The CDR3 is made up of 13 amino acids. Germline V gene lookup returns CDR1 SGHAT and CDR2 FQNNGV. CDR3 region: CASSLGPSYEAFF. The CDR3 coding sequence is TGTGCCAGCAGCTTAGGTCCGTCCTATGAAGCTTTCTTT.

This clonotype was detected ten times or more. The CDR3 loop is CASSQDWSLDTQYF. Written as DNA, the CDR3 is TGCGCCAGCAGCCAAGATTGGAGTTTAGATACGCAGTATTTT. This chain connects TRBV4-3 to TRBJ2-3; D unresolved. CDR3 length: 14 amino acids. Germline V lookup: CDR1 LGHNA, CDR2 YSLEER. Deletions cut 0 bases from V and 5 bases from J, with 9 bases between.

CDR3 DNA sequence: TGTGCCAGCAGCTTAGCGTGGGCAGGCAATCAGCCCACGCATTTT. Translating gives CASSLAWAGNQPTHF. The chain recombines TRBV7-2 with TRBJ1-5; no reliable D call. Germline V lookup: CDR1 SGHTA, CDR2 FQGNSA. The germline V and J ends were trimmed by 0 bases and 15 bases, with 21 bases remaining between them. This CDR3 spans 15 amino acids.

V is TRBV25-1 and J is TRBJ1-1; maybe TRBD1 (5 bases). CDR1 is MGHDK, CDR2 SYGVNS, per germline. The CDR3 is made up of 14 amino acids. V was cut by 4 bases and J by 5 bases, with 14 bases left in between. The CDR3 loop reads CASSARGANTEAFF. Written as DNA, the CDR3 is TGTGCCAGCAGTGCCAGAGGGGCGAATACTGAAGCTTTCTTT.

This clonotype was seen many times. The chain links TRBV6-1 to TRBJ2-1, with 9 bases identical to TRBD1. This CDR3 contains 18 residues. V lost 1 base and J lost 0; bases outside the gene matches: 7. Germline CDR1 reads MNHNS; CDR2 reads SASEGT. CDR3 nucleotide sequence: TGTGCCAGCAGTGAAGAGGGGACAGGGTTTACCTCCTACAATGAGCAGTTCTTC. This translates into CASSEEGTGFTSYNEQFF.

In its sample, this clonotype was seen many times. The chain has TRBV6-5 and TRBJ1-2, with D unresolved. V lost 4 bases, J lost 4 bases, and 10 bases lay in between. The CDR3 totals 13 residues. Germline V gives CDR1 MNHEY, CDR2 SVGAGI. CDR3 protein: CASSFSQVYGYTF. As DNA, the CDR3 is TGTGCCAGCAGTTTCTCGCAGGTCTATGGCTACACCTTC.

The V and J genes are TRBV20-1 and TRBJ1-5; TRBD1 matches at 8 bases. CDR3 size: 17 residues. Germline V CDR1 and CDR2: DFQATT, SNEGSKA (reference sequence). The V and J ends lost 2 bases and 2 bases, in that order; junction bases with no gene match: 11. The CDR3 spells CSARRAGGRAGNQPQHF. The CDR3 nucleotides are TGCAGTGCTAGAAGGGCAGGGGGCCGAGCGGGCAATCAGCCCCAGCATTTT.

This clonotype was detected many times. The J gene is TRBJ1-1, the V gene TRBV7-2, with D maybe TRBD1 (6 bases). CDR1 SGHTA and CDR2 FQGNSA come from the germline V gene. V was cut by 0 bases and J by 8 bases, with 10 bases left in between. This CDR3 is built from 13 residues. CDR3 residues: CASSLAPGHEAFF. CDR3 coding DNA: TGTGCCAGCAGCTTAGCGCCGGGACACGAAGCTTTCTTT.

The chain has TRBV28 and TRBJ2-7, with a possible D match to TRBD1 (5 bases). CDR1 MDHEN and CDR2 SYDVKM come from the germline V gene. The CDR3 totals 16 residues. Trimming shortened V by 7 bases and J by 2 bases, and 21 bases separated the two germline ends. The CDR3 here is CASTPLTEGFTYEQYF. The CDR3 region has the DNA TGTGCCAGCACCCCCTTGACAGAAGGATTTACCTACGAGCAGTACTTC.

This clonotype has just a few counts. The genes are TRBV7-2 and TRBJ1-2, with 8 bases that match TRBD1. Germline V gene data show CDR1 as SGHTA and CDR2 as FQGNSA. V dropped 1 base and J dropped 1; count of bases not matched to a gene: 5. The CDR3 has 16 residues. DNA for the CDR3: TGTGCCAGCAGCTTAGGGACAGGGAATATTAACTATGGCTACACCTTC. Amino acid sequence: CASSLGTGNINYGYTF.

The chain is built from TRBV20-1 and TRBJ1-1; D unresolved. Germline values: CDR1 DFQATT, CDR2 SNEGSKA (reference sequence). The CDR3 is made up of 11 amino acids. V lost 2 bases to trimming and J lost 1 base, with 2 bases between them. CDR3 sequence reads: CSARQNTEAFF. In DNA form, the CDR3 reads TGCAGTGCTAGACAGAACACTGAAGCTTTCTTT.

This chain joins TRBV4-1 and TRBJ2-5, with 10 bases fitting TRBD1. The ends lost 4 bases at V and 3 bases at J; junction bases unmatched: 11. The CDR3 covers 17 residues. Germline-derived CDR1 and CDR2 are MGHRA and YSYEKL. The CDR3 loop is CASSRATGGLIKETQYF. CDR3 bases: TGCGCCAGCAGCCGGGCGACAGGGGGCCTCATAAAAGAGACCCAGTACTTC.

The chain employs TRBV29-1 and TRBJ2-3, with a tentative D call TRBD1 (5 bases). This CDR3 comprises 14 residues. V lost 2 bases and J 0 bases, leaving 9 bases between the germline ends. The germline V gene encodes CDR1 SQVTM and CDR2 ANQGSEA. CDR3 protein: CSVERGASTDTQYF. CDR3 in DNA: TGCAGCGTTGAAAGGGGTGCTAGCACAGATACGCAGTATTTT.

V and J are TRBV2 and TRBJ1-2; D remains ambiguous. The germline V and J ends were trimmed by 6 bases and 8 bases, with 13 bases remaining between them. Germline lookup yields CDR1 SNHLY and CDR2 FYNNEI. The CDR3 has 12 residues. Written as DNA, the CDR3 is TGTGCCAGCAGGACAAGGGATAAGGGCTACACCTTC. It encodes CASRTRDKGYTF.

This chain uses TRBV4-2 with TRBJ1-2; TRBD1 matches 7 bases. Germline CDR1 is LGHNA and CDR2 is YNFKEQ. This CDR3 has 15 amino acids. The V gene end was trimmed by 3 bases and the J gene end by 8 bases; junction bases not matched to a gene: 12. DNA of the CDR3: TGTGCCAGCAGCCAGGCCACGGAGGGGGCGGTCGGCTACACCTTC. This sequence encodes CASSQATEGAVGYTF.

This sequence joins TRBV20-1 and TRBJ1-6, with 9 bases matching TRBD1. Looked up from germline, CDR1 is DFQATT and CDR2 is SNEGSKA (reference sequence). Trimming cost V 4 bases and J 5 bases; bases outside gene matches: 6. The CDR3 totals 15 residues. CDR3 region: CSATPGQGDNSPLHF. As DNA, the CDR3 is TGCAGTGCTACTCCGGGACAGGGAGATAATTCACCCCTCCACTTT.

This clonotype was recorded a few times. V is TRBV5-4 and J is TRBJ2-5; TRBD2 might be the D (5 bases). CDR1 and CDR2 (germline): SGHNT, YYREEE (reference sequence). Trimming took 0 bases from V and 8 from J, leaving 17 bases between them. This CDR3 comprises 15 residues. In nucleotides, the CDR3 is TGTGCCAGCAGCTTGGCCGGACTGGGATCGGCCACCCAGTACTTC. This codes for CASSLAGLGSATQYF. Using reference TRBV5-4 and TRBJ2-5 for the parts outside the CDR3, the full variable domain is ETGVTQSPTHLIKTRGQQVTLRCSSQSGHNTVSWYQQALGQGPQFIFQYYREEENGRGNFPPRFSGLQFPNYSSELNVNALELDDSALYLCASSLAGLGSATQYFGPGTRLLVL.

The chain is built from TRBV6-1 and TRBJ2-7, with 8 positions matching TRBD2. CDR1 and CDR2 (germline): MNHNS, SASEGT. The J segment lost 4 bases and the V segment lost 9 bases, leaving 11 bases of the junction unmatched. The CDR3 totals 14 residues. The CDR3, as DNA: TGTGCCAGTTCCCCGGGGGGGCGGGCGTACGAGCAGTACTTC. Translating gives CASSPGGRAYEQYF.